One and the same sample provided the 17 T cell receptor beta chains below, sequenced in a study of T cell responses to AZD1222 COVID-19 vaccine. Profiled with immunoSEQ multiplex PCR; TCRdb holds only in-frame clones, not every one. The sample includes 100,000 to 120,000 clones, 86% of them seen just once. Source: peripheral blood, taken on day 0 of AZD1222 vaccination. Receptors were obtained from an adult in good health.

The chain carries TRBV5-6 and TRBJ2-1, with TRBD2 matching 8 bases. The trim removed 3 bases at V and 5 bases at J, leaving 10 bases unmatched. CDR1 and CDR2 from the germline V gene are SGHDT and YYEEEE. The CDR3 is 16 amino acids. CDR3 amino acids: CASSWGPAGDDNEQFF. As DNA, the CDR3 is TGTGCCAGCAGCTGGGGGCCAGCGGGGGATGACAATGAGCAGTTCTTC.

This chain joins TRBV11-2 and TRBJ1-5; D gene ambiguous. V was shortened by 0 bases and J by 4 bases, with 7 bases between the two germline ends. The CDR3 contains 14 residues. CDR1 is SGHAT and CDR2 is FQNNGV in the germline V gene. CDR3 sequence reads: CASSLDRDNQPQHF. CDR3 in DNA: TGTGCCAGCAGCTTAGATCGGGATAATCAGCCCCAGCATTTT.

The V call is TRBV3-1 (or the pseudogene TRBV3-2), the J call TRBJ1-1; TRBD1 is a possible D gene (5 bases). The V end lost 1 base, the J end lost 5 bases, and 14 bases lay between the germline ends. Germline-derived CDR1 and CDR2 are LGHDT and YNNKEL (reference sequence). The CDR3 sequence is 15 residues long. CDR3 sequence (DNA): TGTGCCAGCAGCCAAGGCCAGGGTTTGAGAACTGAAGCTTTCTTT. Translating it yields CASSQGQGLRTEAFF.

J is TRBJ1-3 and V is TRBV6-5; D is ambiguous. Germline values: CDR1 MNHEY, CDR2 SVGAGI. Trimming took off 4 bases at V and 0 bases at J, with 13 bases between the two ends. The CDR3 sequence is 16 residues long. CDR3 bases: TGTGCCAGCAGTTTCACCTCACCGATCTCTGGAAACACCATATATTTT. Its translation is CASSFTSPISGNTIYF.

The genes are TRBV28 and TRBJ1-6; D not certain. V lost 3 bases to trimming and J lost 5 bases, with 11 bases between them. Germline CDR1 MDHEN, CDR2 SYDVKM. The length of the CDR3 is 15 residues. The CDR3 is CASSFRGKNNSPLHF. The CDR3 nucleotides read TGTGCCAGCAGTTTTCGAGGGAAAAATAATTCACCCCTCCACTTT.

The chain joins TRBV5-1 to TRBJ1-2, with D possibly TRBD1 on 6 matching bases. With 3 bases removed from V and 4 bases from J, the gap between germline ends came to 16 bases. CDR3 size: 15 residues. From germline, CDR1 is SGHRS and CDR2 YFSETQ. CDR3 loop: CASSSGTPGTYGYTF. The CDR3 DNA follows: TGCGCCAGCAGCTCCGGGACACCCGGAACCTATGGCTACACCTTC.

V gene TRBV6-7 combines with J gene TRBJ2-3; D remains unclear. TRBV6-7 is annotated as an ORF whose role is uncertain. V was cut by 11 bases and J by 5 bases, with 23 bases left in between. The CDR3 is 15 amino acids. DNA of the CDR3: TGTGCCCCCGCCCGACCGGGTCCCCCCGGAGATACGCAGTATTTT. Protein sequence: CAPARPGPPGDTQYF.

The chain has TRBV18 and TRBJ2-7; D tentatively fits TRBD1 or TRBD2 (6 bases each). This CDR3 has 14 amino acids. The V end lost 3 bases, the J end lost 4 bases, and 13 bases lay between the germline ends. From germline, CDR1 is KGHSH and CDR2 LQKENI. The CDR3 bases are TGTGCCAGCTCACCGGCGGGACAAAGATACGAGCAGTACTTC. Its protein is CASSPAGQRYEQYF.

The chain is built from TRBV5-4 and TRBJ1-3; D not certain. The V and J ends lost 3 bases and 1 base respectively, with 11 bases between them. Germline CDR1 is SGHNT and CDR2 is YYREEE (reference sequence). There are 15 residues in the CDR3. The CDR3 spells CASSSPVDSGNTIYF. The CDR3, as DNA: TGTGCCAGCAGCTCCCCTGTGGATTCTGGAAACACCATATATTTT.

The chain uses TRBV20-1 and TRBJ2-6; D is unclear. The length of the CDR3 is 13 residues. Trimming took 3 bases from V and 9 from J, leaving 12 bases between them. Germline V lookup: CDR1 DFQATT, CDR2 SNEGSKA (reference sequence). The CDR3 coding sequence is TGCAGTGCTAGTTTAGACCGCGGCAACGTCCTGACTTTC. The encoded protein is CSASLDRGNVLTF.

J is TRBJ2-3 and V is TRBV28, with a tentative D call TRBD1 (6 bases). CDR1 is MDHEN and CDR2 is SYDVKM in the germline V gene. The CDR3 spans 12 residues. V was shortened by 2 bases and J by 6 bases, with 6 bases between the two germline ends. Here the CDR3 reads CASSLQGDTQYF. The CDR3, as DNA: TGTGCCAGCAGTTTACAGGGGGATACGCAGTATTTT.

The genes are TRBV6-5 and TRBJ1-1, with D possibly TRBD1 on 6 matching bases. Germline V lookup: CDR1 MNHEY, CDR2 SVGAGI. V gave up 7 bases and J gave up 4 bases, with 10 bases separating them. This CDR3 contains 12 residues. In nucleotides, the CDR3 is TGTGCCAGCATTGGAGGGGGCACTGAAGCTTTCTTT. It yields the protein CASIGGGTEAFF.

The chain joins TRBV7-9 to TRBJ1-4; no clear D gene. Germline V lookup: CDR1 SEHNR, CDR2 FQNEAQ (reference sequence). The V end lost 3 bases, the J end lost 0 bases, and 5 bases lay between the germline ends. The CDR3 is 14 amino acids. The CDR3 coding sequence is TGTGCCAGCAGCTTGGATGCAACTAATGAAAAACTGTTTTTT. It codes for CASSLDATNEKLFF.

The CDR3 is CASSLGGRGCGYGYTF. The CDR3 DNA follows: TGTGCCAGCAGTCTTGGGGGCAGGGGGTGTGGCTATGGCTACACCTTC. The rearrangement links TRBV21-1 to TRBJ1-2; TRBD1 is taken as the D call from the table, unchecked against the DNA. TRBV21-1 is a known pseudogene. CDR3 length equals 16 residues.

The chain employs TRBV6-5 and TRBJ2-7; D perhaps matches TRBD1 (6 bases). CDR1 MNHEY and CDR2 SVGAGI come from the germline V gene. Trimming cost V 2 bases and J 3 bases, with 17 bases left between them. The CDR3 contains 16 residues. The CDR3 coding sequence is TGTGCCAGCAGTTACCCCGCGAGGCAGGGGCTCTACGAGCAGTACTTC. This sequence encodes CASSYPARQGLYEQYF.

J is TRBJ1-2 and V is TRBV5-4; D is unclear. This CDR3 has 14 amino acids. Germline assignment: CDR1 SGHNT and CDR2 YYREEE (reference sequence). The V end lost 6 bases, the J end lost 9 bases, and 21 bases lay between the germline ends. CDR3 DNA sequence: TGTGCCAGCACCGTAACGGACCGAACCTTCAGCTACACCTTC. This sequence encodes CASTVTDRTFSYTF.

This sequence joins TRBV4-1 and TRBJ2-7; D call uncertain. CDR1 is MGHRA, CDR2 YSYEKL, per germline. Between the trimmed V and J ends, which lost 5 bases and 4 bases, there was a span of 12 bases. The CDR3 runs to 13 residues. CDR3 nucleotide sequence: TGCGCCAGCAGCTCTTCCGTACAGTACGAGCAGTACTTC. The encoded protein is CASSSSVQYEQYF.